The 17 T cell receptor beta chains listed next were all sequenced from one sample in a study of blood T cell repertoires in COVID-19. Repertoires were generated with immunoSEQ multiplex PCR, while TCRdb's copy carries only in-frame clones and drops some. The table shows 35,000 or so clones, with 80% occurring only once. Sample: peripheral blood. Every receptor here comes from a woman in her seventies with acute or convalescent COVID-19.

The rearrangement links TRBV28 to TRBJ1-2; TRBD1 is a possible D gene (6 bases). This CDR3 has 17 amino acids. Germline V CDR1 and CDR2: MDHEN, SYDVKM. V was pared by 1 base and J by 4 bases, with 19 bases between. This chain's CDR3 is CASSLSTPSRGGYGYTF. As DNA, the CDR3 is TGTGCCAGCAGTTTATCAACACCGTCAAGGGGGGGCTATGGCTACACCTTC.

The V gene is TRBV6-5, the J gene TRBJ1-2; D unclear. Germline V CDR1 and CDR2: MNHEY, SVGAGI. This CDR3 has 13 amino acids. Trimming took 6 bases from V and 3 from J, leaving 11 bases between them. The CDR3, as DNA: TGTGCCAGCAGGACACAGAAGGACTATGGCTACACCTTC. It codes for CASRTQKDYGYTF.

The chain carries TRBV11-2 and TRBJ2-5, with D possibly TRBD1 on 6 matching bases. V was shortened by 3 bases and J by 5 bases, with 10 bases between the two germline ends. This CDR3 has 13 amino acids. Germline V lookup: CDR1 SGHAT, CDR2 FQNNGV. The CDR3 sequence is CASSFSGDETQYF. The CDR3 coding sequence is TGTGCCAGCAGCTTTTCAGGGGACGAGACCCAGTACTTC.

The CDR3 loop reads CASSHREEATEAFF. The CDR3 nucleotides are TGTGCCAGCTCCCACAGGGAAGAGGCCACTGAAGCTTTCTTT. This chain joins TRBV18 and TRBJ1-1; a possible D gene is TRBD1 (6 bases). CDR3 length: 14 residues. Germline CDR1 reads KGHSH; CDR2 reads LQKENI. The V and J ends lost 6 bases and 4 bases respectively, with 15 bases between them.

This chain uses TRBV7-9 with TRBJ1-4; D gene ambiguous. CDR1 and CDR2 (germline): SEHNR, FQNEAQ (reference sequence). The CDR3 is 16 residues long. V was cut by 3 bases and J by 0 bases, with 11 bases left in between. The CDR3 reads CASSFRDFATNEKLFF. CDR3 DNA: TGTGCCAGCAGCTTCAGAGACTTCGCAACTAATGAAAAACTGTTTTTT. Filled out from reference TRBV7-9 and TRBJ1-4, the complete variable domain reads DTGVSQNPRHKITKRGQNVTFRCDPISEHNRLYWYRQTLGQGPEFLTYFQNEAQLEKSRLLSDRFSAERPKGSFSTLEIQRTEQGDSAMYLCASSFRDFATNEKLFFGSGTQLSVL.

This chain joins TRBV5-1 and TRBJ2-5; TRBD2 matches at 9 bases. The CDR3 contains 15 residues. Trimming cost V 0 bases and J 1 base; bases outside gene matches: 1. Per germline, CDR1 SGHRS and CDR2 YFSETQ. In nucleotides, the CDR3 is TGCGCCAGCAGCTTGGTGCGGGGGGGCCAAGAGACCCAGTACTTC. This translates into CASSLVRGGQETQYF.

This sequence joins TRBV12-3 or TRBV12-4 and TRBJ2-5; D might be TRBD1 (5 bases). This CDR3 region has 12 residues. V lost 1 base and J lost 7, with 7 bases in between. The CDR3 nucleotides are TGTGCCAGCAGTTTAGTTAGGGGGACCCAGTACTTC. It is translated as CASSLVRGTQYF.

In its sample, this clone was seen a few times. V usage is TRBV10-3 and J usage is TRBJ2-2, with 11 bases aligning to TRBD1. Looked up from germline, CDR1 is ENHRY and CDR2 is SYGVKD. With 7 bases clipped from V and 3 bases from J, the junction kept 4 bases outside the gene matches. The CDR3 is 15 residues long. The chain's CDR3 is CAIKRDRGDTGELFF. In DNA, the CDR3 is TGTGCCATCAAGCGGGACAGGGGGGACACCGGGGAGCTGTTTTTT.

The J gene is TRBJ1-2, the V gene TRBV29-1; D might be TRBD1 (5 bases). In germline, CDR1 is SQVTM, CDR2 ANQGSEA. The CDR3 extends over 12 amino acids. V was pared by 3 bases and J by 0 bases, with 5 bases between. The CDR3 bases are TGCAGCGTTGAGACAGCTAACTATGGCTACACCTTC. It is translated as CSVETANYGYTF.

In its sample, this clone was seen many times. V gene TRBV2 combines with J gene TRBJ2-3; possibly TRBD2 for D (6 bases). CDR1 and CDR2 from the germline V gene are SNHLY and FYNNEI. Trimming stripped 6 bases from V and 2 bases from J, with 18 bases between. This CDR3 is built from 16 residues. CDR3 loop: CASSLPPSATTDTQYF. The CDR3, as DNA: TGTGCCAGCAGCCTACCCCCTAGCGCCACCACAGATACGCAGTATTTT.

The J gene is TRBJ2-7, the V gene TRBV6-6; TRBD1 matches at 8 bases. V gave up 1 base and J gave up 7 bases; unmatched junction bases: 9. CDR1 and CDR2 (germline): MNHNY, SVGAGI (reference sequence). This CDR3 has 15 residues. CDR3 region: CASSYLAGGSGEQYF. CDR3 in DNA: TGTGCCAGCAGTTACTTAGCAGGGGGCTCGGGTGAGCAGTACTTC.

The chain combines TRBV18 with TRBJ1-4; 9 nucleotides match TRBD1. V lost 5 bases, J lost 3 bases, and 7 bases stayed unmatched. The CDR3 is made up of 16 amino acids. Per the germline V gene, CDR1 is KGHSH and CDR2 is LQKENI. CDR3 residues: CASSSRDRVANEKLFF. The DNA of the CDR3 is TGTGCCAGCTCATCCCGGGACAGGGTTGCTAATGAAAAACTGTTTTTT.

This clone was seen once. The chain uses TRBV14 and TRBJ2-1; the match to TRBD1 covers 7 bases. The germline V gene encodes CDR1 SGHDN and CDR2 FVKESK. The J segment lost 6 bases and the V segment lost 0 bases, leaving 5 bases of the junction unmatched. This CDR3 has 15 amino acids. Written as DNA, the CDR3 is TGTGCCAGCAGCCAAGAGGGACAGATACCCAATGAGCAGTTCTTC. It is translated as CASSQEGQIPNEQFF. Complete variable domain (other parts from reference TRBV14 and TRBJ2-1): EAGVTQFPSHSVIEKGQTVTLRCDPISGHDNLYWYRRVMGKEIKFLLHFVKESKQDESGMPNNRFLAERTGGTYSTLKVQPAELEDSGVYFCASSQEGQIPNEQFFGPGTRLTVL.

The rearrangement uses TRBV7-2 and TRBJ2-7; D gene ambiguous. The CDR3 consists of 14 residues. From germline, CDR1 is SGHTA and CDR2 FQGNSA. Trimming took 1 base from V and 0 from J, leaving 7 bases between them. As DNA, the CDR3 is TGTGCCAGCAGCTTAGGGCAGATCTCCTACGAGCAGTACTTC. Its protein product is CASSLGQISYEQYF. The full variable domain, with the rest looked up from reference TRBV7-2 and TRBJ2-7, is GAGVSQSPSNKVTEKGKDVELRCDPISGHTALYWYRQSLGQGLEFLIYFQGNSAPDKSGLPSDRFSAERTGGSVSTLTIQRTQQEDSAVYLCASSLGQISYEQYFGPGTRLTVT.

The V gene is TRBV11-2, the J gene TRBJ1-3; D gene unclear. The V gene's germline CDR1 is SGHAT and CDR2 FQNNGV. V dropped 6 bases and J dropped 4 bases, with 7 bases sitting between them. The CDR3 totals 12 residues. The CDR3 loop reads CASRPEGNTIYF. The CDR3 DNA is TGTGCCAGCAGGCCTGAGGGAAACACCATATATTTT.

The chain is built from TRBV7-9 and TRBJ2-7; D not certain. Germline CDR1 SEHNR, CDR2 FQNEAQ (reference sequence). The CDR3 is 15 residues long. V was clipped by 4 bases and J by 2 bases, with 15 bases between them. The CDR3 nucleotides are TGTGCCAGCAGCTCAACCCGGTCCCCCGCCTACGAGCAGTACTTC. Translation gives CASSSTRSPAYEQYF.

This rearrangement joins TRBV10-3 to TRBJ1-1; 7 nucleotides line up with TRBD1. The germline CDR1 and CDR2 sequences are ENHRY and SYGVKD. V was clipped by 6 bases and J by 0 bases; unmatched bases: 7. The CDR3 is 15 residues long. The CDR3 DNA reads TGTGCCATCAGGGCGGGACAGCCCTTGAACACTGAAGCTTTCTTT. Protein sequence: CAIRAGQPLNTEAFF.